The 2 T cell receptor beta chains in this list originate from one sample, sequenced in a study of T cell responses to AZD1222 COVID-19 vaccine. Repertoires were generated with immunoSEQ multiplex PCR, while TCRdb's copy carries only in-frame clones and drops some. Of roughly 70,000 clones in the sample, 85% were seen once. The material sequenced was peripheral blood, taken on day 0 of AZD1222 vaccination. Every receptor here comes from an adult in good health.

As to this clone: A read error may produce the germline difference seen at one junction end. The chain uses TRBV7-2 and TRBJ1-2; D is possibly TRBD1 (5 bases). This CDR3 has 11 residues. Germline V lookup: CDR1 SGHTA, CDR2 FQGNSA. The CDR3 region is CASSLVRGPYF. The CDR3, as DNA: TGTGCCAGCAGCTTAGTACGGGGACCCTACTTC.

This clone was counted a single time. This sequence joins TRBV15 and TRBJ1-2; perhaps TRBD1 as D (5 bases). V was clipped by 2 bases and J by 0 bases, with 7 bases between them. The CDR3 totals 14 residues. The germline gives CDR1 LNHNV, CDR2 YYDKDF (reference sequence). The CDR3 DNA is TGTGCCACCAGCAGATGGGGGTCTAACTATGGCTACACCTTC. It is translated as CATSRWGSNYGYTF.